What follows are 17 T cell receptor beta chains derived from one specimen sequenced in a study of shared T cell receptors in the human thymus. Here immunoSEQ multiplex PCR was the method, and the copy in TCRdb shows in-frame clones only, minus some. The sample yields some 700,000 clones, 85% to 90% seen once. The data also belong to a second study, concerning human thymus T cells.

The sample taken for sequencing was thymocytes. These receptors originate from a boy younger than two with a congenital heart defect.

J is TRBJ1-2 and V is TRBV29-1; D call uncertain. The CDR3 is 12 amino acids. The V end lost 6 bases, the J end lost 3 bases, and 11 bases lay between the germline ends. CDR1 is SQVTM, CDR2 ANQGSEA, per germline. CDR3 in amino acids: CSVPRSDYGYTF. The DNA of the CDR3 is TGCAGCGTCCCCCGGTCCGACTATGGCTACACCTTC.

The chain employs TRBV21-1 and TRBJ2-1; TRBD2, the table's D call, was not compared with the DNA. TRBV21-1 is designated a pseudogene. The CDR3 length is 17 residues. The CDR3: CASSKGGSGRWYNEQFF. CDR3 coding DNA: TGTGCCAGCAGCAAAGGGGGTAGCGGGAGGTGGTACAATGAGCAGTTCTTC.

The chain has TRBV20-1 and TRBJ2-1; D not certain. Germline V gives CDR1 DFQATT, CDR2 SNEGSKA (reference sequence). The length of the CDR3 is 11 residues. Trimming removed 7 bases from V and 7 bases from J, with 11 bases in between. The CDR3 sequence: CSVKLANEQFF. CDR3 DNA: TGCAGTGTCAAGCTTGCGAATGAGCAGTTCTTC.

This rearrangement joins TRBV21-1 to TRBJ1-5; the D call in the table, TRBD1, was not verified against the DNA. TRBV21-1 is termed a pseudogene. CDR3 length: 12 residues. CDR3 sequence reads: CAEGVSNQPQHF. The DNA of the CDR3 is TGTGCCGAAGGGGTTAGCAATCAGCCCCAGCATTTT.

The J gene is TRBJ2-5, the V gene TRBV11-2; 8 bases match TRBD2. The end of the DNA fits TRBJ2-7 better, so the J call may be wrong. Germline values: CDR1 SGHAT, CDR2 FQNNGV. The CDR3 extends over 14 amino acids. CDR3 DNA: TGTGCCAGCAGCGGGAGGCGGGGGGCCTACGAGCAGTACTTC. Translation gives CASSGRRGAYEQYF.

The chain uses TRBV4-3 and TRBJ2-1; a possible D gene is TRBD2 (5 bases). The V and J ends lost 2 bases and 15 bases respectively, with 23 bases between them. This CDR3 has 15 residues. Germline-derived CDR1 and CDR2 are LGHNA and YSLEER. In DNA, the CDR3 is TGCGCCAGCAGCCAAACGCTTATCGTTGGGGAGCACGGGTTCTTC. It yields the protein CASSQTLIVGEHGFF.

This clone showed up just once. This chain uses TRBV27 with TRBJ2-7; perhaps TRBD2 as D (6 bases). Germline V lookup: CDR1 MNHEY, CDR2 SMNVEV (reference sequence). V was cut by 7 bases and J by 1 base, with 17 bases left in between. This CDR3 contains 15 residues. In nucleotides, the CDR3 is TGTGCCAGCACGCCCGGGGGATTAAGGTCCTACGAGCAGTACTTC. Translated, it gives CASTPGGLRSYEQYF.

The rearrangement joins TRBV5-1 to TRBJ2-1, with 11 bases identical to TRBD2. The CDR3 extends over 18 amino acids. V was clipped by 2 bases and J by 8 bases; unmatched bases: 15. Germline V gene data show CDR1 as SGHRS and CDR2 as YFSETQ. CDR3 in DNA: TGCGCCAGCAGCTTTCCTCTTAGCGGGAGGGCCTTTTGCGATGAGCAGTTCTTC. Encoded protein: CASSFPLSGRAFCDEQFF.

The V and J genes are TRBV28 and TRBJ1-2; 9 positions agree with TRBD1. This CDR3 region has 16 residues. The V segment lost 3 bases and the J segment 4 bases; nucleotides outside the gene matches: 9. Germline lookup yields CDR1 MDHEN and CDR2 SYDVKM. CDR3 nucleotide sequence: TGTGCCAGCAGTTTGGAGGGACAGGGAGTTGTCTATGGCTACACCTTC. This sequence encodes CASSLEGQGVVYGYTF.

This chain joins TRBV5-4 and TRBJ2-7; 9 nucleotides agree with TRBD1. The CDR3 is 16 residues long. From germline, CDR1 is SGHNT and CDR2 YYREEE (reference sequence). The trim removed 4 bases at V and 5 bases at J, leaving 13 bases unmatched. The CDR3, as DNA: TGTGCCAGCAGCCCGGGACAGGGATCGTCTTGCGACGAGCAGTACTTC. Translating it yields CASSPGQGSSCDEQYF.

The rearrangement links TRBV9 to TRBJ1-2, with 7 bases identical to TRBD1. Germline loops: CDR1 SGDLS, CDR2 YYNGEE. With 0 bases clipped from V and 0 bases from J, the junction kept 2 bases outside the gene matches. CDR3 size: 15 residues. CDR3 coding DNA: TGTGCCAGCAGCGTAGGGGGACAGCCTAACTATGGCTACACCTTC. Amino acids: CASSVGGQPNYGYTF.

The J gene is TRBJ2-7, the V gene TRBV5-4, with D perhaps matching TRBD2 (5 bases). Germline V gene sequence: CDR1 SGHNT, CDR2 YYREEE (reference sequence). V lost 5 bases, J lost 6 bases, and 18 bases lay in between. The CDR3 spans 14 residues. Written as DNA, the CDR3 is TGTGCCAGCAGTCCGGGGAAGGCCGAGCTCGAGCAGTACTTC. Translated, it gives CASSPGKAELEQYF.

Of note for this clone: The same CDR3 also results from other DNA sequences found in this sample. This chain joins TRBV6-5 and TRBJ2-1, with 8 bases fitting TRBD2. This CDR3 is 15 amino acids long. Germline values: CDR1 MNHEY, CDR2 SVGAGI. Losses at the gene ends were 2 bases for V and 4 bases for J; bases not matched to a gene: 4. The CDR3 reads CASSYGLAGYNEQFF. CDR3 bases: TGTGCCAGCAGTTACGGGTTAGCGGGGTACAATGAGCAGTTCTTC.

This clone has just a few counts. The chain recombines TRBV4-3 with TRBJ2-2; 13 nucleotides agree with TRBD2. Germline loops: CDR1 LGHNA, CDR2 YSLEER. Trimming at V came to 0 bases and at J to 7 bases, leaving 8 bases not matched to a gene. CDR3 length: 18 amino acids. The CDR3 here is CASSQDWTSGSRGGELFF. The CDR3 DNA is TGCGCCAGCAGCCAAGATTGGACTAGCGGGAGCCGGGGCGGGGAGCTGTTTTTT.

The chain uses TRBV15 and TRBJ2-7; 8 bases align to TRBD2. The CDR3 is 13 residues long. Germline loops: CDR1 LNHNV, CDR2 YYDKDF (reference sequence). V shed 8 bases and J 3 bases; nucleotides not matched to a gene: 6. CDR3 DNA sequence: TGTGCCACCCGACACGGGACTAGCTACGAGCAGTACTTC. It codes for CATRHGTSYEQYF.

The chain has TRBV4-1 and TRBJ2-1; D unclear. Germline V gene sequence: CDR1 MGHRA, CDR2 YSYEKL. V lost 1 base and J lost 0, with 16 bases in between. The CDR3 consists of 18 residues. CDR3 sequence: CASSQVTKFRSSYNEQFF. For the CDR3, the DNA is TGCGCCAGCAGCCAAGTTACCAAATTCCGGAGCTCCTACAATGAGCAGTTCTTC.

Written as DNA, the CDR3 is TGTGCCAGCAGTTACAAGCGGGAGATAACCGGGGAGCTGTTTTTT. It specifies CASSYKREITGELFF. V and J are TRBV6-5 and TRBJ2-2; 8 positions match TRBD2. Germline assignment: CDR1 MNHEY and CDR2 SVGAGI. Losses at the gene ends were 2 bases for V and 5 bases for J; bases not matched to a gene: 4. This CDR3 has 15 residues.